The 28 T cell receptor beta chains listed next were all sequenced from one sample in a study of T cells in Graves' hyperthyroidism and ophthalmopathy. Template material for amplifying TCR beta CDR3 regions consisted of RNA transcripts. Primed by the HTBI set, a first-round RT-PCR was run on the TCR CDR3. TCRdb used MiXCR to reprocess the multiplex PCR reads, holding one entry per CDR3 protein. The sample holds approximately 640,000 distinct CDR3 sequences, around 15% seen once. Sequencing was performed on blood. The receptors were gathered from a woman aged 25 to 45 with Graves' hyperthyroidism.

This clonotype was observed many times. The genes are TRBV18 and TRBJ1-5; D call uncertain. Germline lookup yields CDR1 KGHSH and CDR2 LQKENI. The CDR3 spans 14 residues. Trimming took off 2 bases at V and 4 bases at J, with 9 bases between the two ends. The CDR3 nucleotides are TGTGCCAGCTCACCAGAGGCCTTGAATCAGCCCCAGCATTTT. Protein sequence: CASSPEALNQPQHF.

This rearrangement joins TRBV25-1 to TRBJ1-2; possible D gene TRBD1, 6 bases. The germline V and J ends were trimmed by 3 bases and 8 bases, with 13 bases remaining between them. CDR3 length: 13 amino acids. The germline gives CDR1 MGHDK, CDR2 SYGVNS. For the CDR3, the DNA is TGTGCCAGCAGTGAGGGGGCGCGTCGCGGCTACACCTTC. It encodes CASSEGARRGYTF.

The V gene is TRBV9, the J gene TRBJ2-2; 13 bases line up with TRBD2. The trim removed 1 base at V and 3 bases at J, leaving 9 bases unmatched. From germline, CDR1 is SGDLS and CDR2 YYNGEE. This CDR3 is 19 amino acids long. The CDR3 reads CASSVTRTSGSGDTGELFF. In DNA form, the CDR3 reads TGTGCCAGCAGCGTAACCCGGACTAGCGGGAGTGGGGACACCGGGGAGCTGTTTTTT.

The V gene is TRBV2, the J gene TRBJ2-7; tentatively, D is TRBD2 (6 bases). In germline, CDR1 is SNHLY, CDR2 FYNNEI. The CDR3 extends over 14 amino acids. V shed 9 bases and J shed 7 bases, with 22 bases lying between them. DNA of the CDR3: TGTGCCAGTCCTATTGGTGTCGCGGAGGGTGAGCAGTACTTC. It encodes CASPIGVAEGEQYF. Together with reference TRBV2 and TRBJ2-7, the CDR3 gives the full variable domain: EPEVTQTPSHQVTQMGQEVILRCVPISNHLYFYWYRQILGQKVEFLVSFYNNEISEKSEIFDDQFSVERPDGSNFTLKIRSTKLEDSAMYFCASPIGVAEGEQYFGPGTRLTVT.

This clonotype was found a few times. J is TRBJ2-3 and V is TRBV5-1, with 7 bases identical to TRBD2. CDR1 SGHRS and CDR2 YFSETQ come from the germline V gene. With 6 bases clipped from V and 2 bases from J, the junction kept 9 bases outside the gene matches. The CDR3 extends over 15 amino acids. DNA of the CDR3: TGCGCCAGCAACTCCATAGCGGGTCTCACAGATACGCAGTATTTT. It codes for CASNSIAGLTDTQYF.

This clonotype was seen many times. J is TRBJ2-7 and V is TRBV7-2; 9 bases match TRBD2. The CDR3 runs to 20 residues. The germline gives CDR1 SGHTA, CDR2 FQGNSA. The V and J ends lost 0 bases and 0 bases, in that order; junction bases with no gene match: 15. The DNA for the CDR3 is TGTGCCAGCAGCTTAGCGGGGGCCCTAGCGGGGCAAAGGAGCTCCTACGAGCAGTACTTC. Translating gives CASSLAGALAGQRSSYEQYF.

J is TRBJ2-5 and V is TRBV7-9, with D unresolved. V lost 5 bases, J lost 5 bases, and 12 bases lay in between. The CDR3 totals 13 residues. The germline V gene has CDR1 SEHNR and CDR2 FQNEAQ (reference sequence). CDR3 nucleotides: TGTGCCAGCAGCCCCCCTACGAGGGAGACCCAGTACTTC. It codes for CASSPPTRETQYF. The whole variable domain, remainder taken from reference TRBV7-9 and TRBJ2-5, is DTGVSQNPRHKITKRGQNVTFRCDPISEHNRLYWYRQTLGQGPEFLTYFQNEAQLEKSRLLSDRFSAERPKGSFSTLEIQRTEQGDSAMYLCASSPPTRETQYFGPGTRLLVL.

This clonotype showed up many times. The chain couples TRBV7-6 to TRBJ2-1; 7 bases map to TRBD2. Germline values: CDR1 SGHVS, CDR2 FNYEAQ. The J segment lost 3 bases and the V segment lost 1 base, leaving 6 bases of the junction unmatched. The CDR3 is 16 residues long. CDR3 protein: CASSLVSGDYYNEQFF. The DNA for the CDR3 is TGTGCCAGCAGCTTAGTTTCGGGGGACTACTACAATGAGCAGTTCTTC.

This clonotype was seen at least ten times. The genes are TRBV3-1 and TRBJ2-1; 14 bases map to TRBD2. Trimming removed 4 bases from V and 8 bases from J; junction bases left unmatched: 7. This CDR3 has 16 residues. Germline CDR1 reads LGHDT; CDR2 reads YNNKEL (reference sequence). CDR3 coding DNA: TGTGCCAGCAGCCCCCCGGGACTAGCGGGAGAGGATGAGCAGTTCTTC. This codes for CASSPPGLAGEDEQFF.

Comment on this clonotype: This clone may be a read error of a much larger clone one base away. The chain recombines TRBV20-1 with TRBJ2-5; 10 nucleotides align to TRBD1. The CDR3 consists of 13 residues. Germline-derived CDR1 and CDR2 are DFQATT and SNEGSKA (reference sequence). CDR3 sequence: CSVDRQGAQTQHF. DNA for the CDR3: TGCAGCGTTGATAGACAGGGGGCACAGACCCAGCACTTC.

Comment on this clonotype: Being one base from a much bigger clone, this may be a read error. The J gene is TRBJ2-5, the V gene TRBV11-2; D not resolved. Germline-derived CDR1 and CDR2 are SGHAT and FQNNGV. The CDR3 spans 13 residues. V was trimmed by 1 base and J by 5 bases, leaving 8 bases between them. The CDR3 protein is CASSLAHWETQYF. The CDR3 nucleotides read TGTGCCAGCAGCTTAGCTCACTGGGAGACCCAGTACTTC.

This rearrangement joins TRBV5-1 to TRBJ2-7; D perhaps matches TRBD1 (6 bases). Germline V gives CDR1 SGHRS, CDR2 YFSETQ. Trimming shortened V by 0 bases and J by 4 bases, and 8 bases separated the two germline ends. This CDR3 region has 13 residues. The CDR3 protein is CASSLGGQYEQYF. As DNA, the CDR3 is TGCGCCAGCAGCTTGGGGGGGCAGTACGAGCAGTACTTC.

Comments on this clonotype: Sequence at one end of the junction differs from germline and may be a read error. The rearrangement joins TRBV18 to TRBJ1-1; D perhaps matches TRBD1 (6 bases). The CDR3 is 16 amino acids. Germline loops: CDR1 KGHSH, CDR2 LQKENI. The CDR3 sequence: CVSSPLGGGGGTEAFF. The CDR3 region has the DNA TGTGTCAGCTCACCGCTAGGAGGGGGAGGAGGCACTGAAGCTTTCTTT.

This clonotype was detected only a few times. This chain joins TRBV6-1 and TRBJ2-7, with 13 bases matching TRBD2. This CDR3 is built from 15 residues. The germline V gene encodes CDR1 MNHNS and CDR2 SASEGT. V shed 6 bases and J 3 bases; nucleotides not matched to a gene: 5. This CDR3 reads CASRKLAGGVYEQYF. CDR3 in DNA: TGTGCCAGCAGAAAACTAGCGGGAGGGGTCTACGAGCAGTACTTC.

This clonotype was seen a few times. The V and J genes are TRBV3-1 and TRBJ1-6; 7 bases line up with TRBD1. Germline V CDR1 and CDR2: LGHDT, YNNKEL (reference sequence). The CDR3 contains 14 residues. With V trimmed by 5 bases and J by 10 bases, 8 bases remained unmatched. CDR3 coding DNA: TGTGCCAGCAGCTTAAGGGGGCGCCGGTCACCCCTCCACTTT. Translating it yields CASSLRGRRSPLHF.

V is TRBV5-1 and J is TRBJ2-6; possibly TRBD1 for D (5 bases). The CDR3 totals 16 residues. Per germline, CDR1 SGHRS and CDR2 YFSETQ. The V end lost 1 base, the J end lost 2 bases, and 10 bases lay between the germline ends. CDR3 sequence reads: CASSLKGRTGANVLTF. The CDR3 DNA is TGCGCCAGCAGCTTGAAGGGGCGCACTGGGGCCAACGTCCTGACTTTC.

The CDR3 here is CASSVGGSGRGLYNEQFF. CDR3 nucleotide sequence: TGTGCCAGCAGCGTAGGCGGTAGCGGGAGGGGTCTCTACAATGAGCAGTTCTTC. This chain joins TRBV9 and TRBJ2-1, with 11 bases fitting TRBD2. The V gene's germline CDR1 is SGDLS and CDR2 YYNGEE. The CDR3 totals 18 residues. The trim removed 0 bases at V and 3 bases at J, leaving 8 bases unmatched.

This chain links TRBV20-1 with TRBJ1-1, with 12 bases fitting TRBD1. Germline CDR1 and CDR2: DFQATT and SNEGSKA (reference sequence). The CDR3 runs 16 residues. V was clipped by 4 bases and J by 5 bases; unmatched bases: 11. CDR3 protein: CSAKTGTGGLGTEAFF. DNA of the CDR3: TGCAGTGCTAAAACCGGGACAGGGGGCCTGGGGACTGAAGCTTTCTTT.

In its sample, this clonotype was seen once. The J gene is TRBJ2-4, the V gene TRBV5-1; D call uncertain. Germline CDR1 reads SGHRS; CDR2 reads YFSETQ. There are 13 residues in the CDR3. With 2 bases removed from V and 9 bases from J, the gap between germline ends came to 12 bases. The CDR3 DNA sequence: TGCGCCAGCAGCTTAGTGGAATCCGCCATTCAGTACTTC. Amino acids: CASSLVESAIQYF.

There are many counts of this clonotype. This sequence joins TRBV2 and TRBJ1-1; D is unclear. Germline CDR1 SNHLY, CDR2 FYNNEI. Trimming left V 0 bases short and J 11 bases short, with 13 bases between. CDR3 length: 13 amino acids. This chain's CDR3 is CASSEAKREWAFF. The CDR3 nucleotides read TGTGCCAGCAGTGAAGCGAAGCGGGAGTGGGCTTTCTTT.

This clonotype showed up many times. The chain's CDR3 is CASGQSYGQGGLHTEAFF. The CDR3 DNA reads TGTGCCAGCGGACAGAGTTACGGACAGGGGGGCCTCCACACTGAAGCTTTCTTT. The rearrangement links TRBV27 to TRBJ1-1, with TRBD1 identical over 10 bases. After removal of 8 bases from V and 3 bases from J, the junction contained 18 bases not matched to a gene. The length of the CDR3 is 18 residues. CDR1 is MNHEY, CDR2 SMNVEV, per germline (reference sequence).

This clonotype has at least ten counts. The gene calls are TRBV7-8 and TRBJ2-1; 7 positions match TRBD2. CDR3 size: 16 residues. CDR1 is SGHVS and CDR2 is FQNEAQ in the germline V gene. The trim removed 5 bases at V and 6 bases at J, leaving 13 bases unmatched. The CDR3 sequence is CASSGRLAVSVNEQFF. CDR3 coding DNA: TGTGCCAGCAGCGGACGACTAGCCGTTAGCGTCAATGAGCAGTTCTTC.

This clonotype appeared many times. The chain uses TRBV7-6 and TRBJ1-1; possible D gene TRBD1, 6 bases. CDR3 length: 16 amino acids. The germline gives CDR1 SGHVS, CDR2 FNYEAQ. The V end was cut by 5 bases, the J end by 0 bases, with 16 bases between. The CDR3 bases are TGTGCCAGCAGCCTACAGGGACCCCTCATGAACACTGAAGCTTTCTTT. Protein product: CASSLQGPLMNTEAFF. Complete variable domain (other parts from reference TRBV7-6 and TRBJ1-1): GAGVSQSPRYKVTKRGQDVALRCDPISGHVSLYWYRQALGQGPEFLTYFNYEAQQDKSGLPNDRFSAERPEGSISTLTIQRTEQRDSAMYRCASSLQGPLMNTEAFFGQGTRLTVV.

This clonotype has a count of ten or more. The chain joins TRBV18 to TRBJ1-1; unclear D gene. The CDR3 sequence is 15 residues long. In germline, CDR1 is KGHSH, CDR2 LQKENI. V lost 5 bases, J lost 2 bases, and 15 bases lay in between. CDR3 sequence reads: CASSAAQRENTEAFF. CDR3 coding DNA: TGTGCCAGCTCAGCTGCTCAGAGGGAAAACACTGAAGCTTTCTTT.

The rearrangement links TRBV20-1 to TRBJ1-3; D might be TRBD1 (6 bases). V was pared by 0 bases and J by 6 bases, with 15 bases between. Looked up from germline, CDR1 is DFQATT and CDR2 is SNEGSKA (reference sequence). The CDR3 consists of 15 residues. CDR3 nucleotide sequence: TGCAGTGCTAGAGATCGAAGGGGGATCAAAAACACCATATATTTT. It encodes CSARDRRGIKNTIYF.

This clonotype was counted a few times. V gene TRBV11-3 combines with J gene TRBJ1-2; the D is unclear. In germline, CDR1 is SGHNT, CDR2 YENEEA. The CDR3 extends over 13 amino acids. V lost 4 bases and J lost 4, with 10 bases in between. The CDR3 sequence is CASSSRNSYGYTF. In nucleotides, the CDR3 is TGTGCCAGCAGCTCCAGGAATAGCTATGGCTACACCTTC.

The chain is built from TRBV19 and TRBJ2-1; 13 positions match TRBD2. V shed 4 bases, J shed 2 bases, and the junction held 2 bases outside the gene matches. Germline CDR1 is LNHDA and CDR2 is SQIVND (reference sequence). The length of the CDR3 is 16 residues. CDR3 in amino acids: CASSKGLAGAYNEQFF. The CDR3, as DNA: TGTGCCAGTAGTAAAGGACTAGCGGGAGCCTACAATGAGCAGTTCTTC.

In its sample, this clonotype was seen many times. This chain connects TRBV6-5 to TRBJ1-1, with D unresolved. The CDR3 contains 16 residues. Germline V lookup: CDR1 MNHEY, CDR2 SVGAGI. The V gene lost 2 bases and the J gene lost 1 base, with 14 bases spanning the gap. This CDR3 is CASSYDPPFGNTEAFF. For the CDR3, the DNA is TGTGCCAGCAGTTACGACCCCCCTTTTGGGAACACTGAAGCTTTCTTT.